A single sample gave rise to the 4 T cell receptor beta chains below, sequenced in a study of T cell responses to AZD1222 COVID-19 vaccine. Profiling relied on immunoSEQ multiplex PCR, and the TCRdb table lists in-frame clones only, not all of them. The repertoire consists of under 100,000 clones, with approximately 85% occurring once and the leading ten covering 12%. The input for sequencing was peripheral blood, taken 28 days after the second AZD1222 dose. The receptors come from an adult who received the AZD1222 COVID-19 vaccine.

The chain employs TRBV7-2 and TRBJ1-1; D ambiguous. V lost 0 bases to trimming and J lost 4 bases, with 12 bases between them. The CDR3 has 15 residues. Germline V CDR1 and CDR2: SGHTA, FQGNSA. CDR3 sequence (DNA): TGTGCCAGCAGCTTAGCCGGGGAGTTGGGCACTGAAGCTTTCTTT. Translation gives CASSLAGELGTEAFF.

The genes are TRBV5-6 and TRBJ1-4; 8 nucleotides agree with TRBD1. The germline V gene has CDR1 SGHDT and CDR2 YYEEEE. The CDR3 length is 13 residues. V lost 4 bases and J lost 9; bases outside the gene matches: 5. The CDR3 here is CASSKTGGQKLFF. Here the CDR3 DNA reads TGTGCCAGCAGCAAAACAGGGGGGCAAAAACTGTTTTTT.

The rearrangement uses TRBV11-3 and TRBJ1-1; D possibly corresponds to TRBD1 (6 bases). The CDR3 runs to 12 residues. V gave up 1 base and J gave up 8 bases, with 8 bases separating them. Germline V gene sequence: CDR1 SGHNT, CDR2 YENEEA. The CDR3 DNA is TGTGCCAGCAGCTTAGTAGACAGGGAAGCTTTCTTT. Protein: CASSLVDREAFF. The full variable domain, rest sourced from reference TRBV11-3 and TRBJ1-1, is EAGVVQSPRYKIIEKKQPVAFWCNPISGHNTLYWYLQNLGQGPELLIRYENEEAVDDSQLPKDRFSAERLKGVDSTLKIQPAELGDSAVYLCASSLVDREAFFGQGTRLTVV.

This clone is a singleton in its sample. V and J are TRBV5-1 and TRBJ1-2; a weak D match, TRBD1 (5 bases). This CDR3 has 15 amino acids. Trimming removed 3 bases at V and 4 bases at J, with 16 bases between. Germline CDR1 reads SGHRS; CDR2 reads YFSETQ. CDR3: CASSWKMQGPYGYTF. The CDR3 DNA is TGCGCCAGCAGCTGGAAAATGCAGGGCCCCTATGGCTACACCTTC.